This T cell receptor beta chain was recorded in a study of cytomegalovirus exposure and HLA in healthy donors. Study-level results: Rare TCR sequences predominated, though certain public TCRs were found in many donors. Certain sequence variants were highly shared and formed a cluster, and this cluster was likely a sequencing artifact.

The primer mix had 60 Vbeta and 13 Jbeta primers. Profiled with immunoSEQ multiplex PCR; TCRdb holds only in-frame clones, not every one. The profile shows roughly 120,000 clones, around 80% of them singletons. Donors consisted of healthy bone marrow donors. The CDR3 extends over 15 amino acids. The V gene end was trimmed by 3 bases and the J gene end by 8 bases; junction bases not matched to a gene: 13. CDR1 is SGHRS, CDR2 YFSETQ, per germline. A remark on this clone: The target antigen is unknown.

This TCR derives from a man aged 30 to 45 in good health and CMV-seropositive. The chain carries TRBV5-1 and TRBJ2-7, with 8 bases identical to TRBD2. The sample taken for sequencing was PBMCs. The CDR3 DNA sequence: TGCGCCAGCAGCTCGGGTAGGACTAGCTCGATCCAGCAGTACTTC. Its protein product is CASSSGRTSSIQQYF.